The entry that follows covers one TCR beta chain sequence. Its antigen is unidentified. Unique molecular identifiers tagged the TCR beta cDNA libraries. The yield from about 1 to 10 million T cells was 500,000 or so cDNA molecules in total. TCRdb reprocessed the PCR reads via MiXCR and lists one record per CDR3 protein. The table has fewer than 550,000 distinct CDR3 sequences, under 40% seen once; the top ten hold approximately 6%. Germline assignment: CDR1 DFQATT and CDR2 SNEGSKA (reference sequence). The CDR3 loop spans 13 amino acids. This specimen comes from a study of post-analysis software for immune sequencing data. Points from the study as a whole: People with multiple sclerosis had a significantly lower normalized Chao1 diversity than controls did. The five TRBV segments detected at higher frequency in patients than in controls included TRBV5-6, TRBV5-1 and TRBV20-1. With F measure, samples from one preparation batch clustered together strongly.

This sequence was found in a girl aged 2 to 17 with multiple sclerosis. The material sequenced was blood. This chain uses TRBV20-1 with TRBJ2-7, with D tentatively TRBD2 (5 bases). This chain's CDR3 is CVLDSLYPYEQYF. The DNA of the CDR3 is TGCGTACTGGACTCCTTATACCCTTACGAGCAGTACTTC.